These T cell receptor beta chains were read from a single sample in a study of cytomegalovirus exposure and HLA in healthy donors. The protocol was immunoSEQ multiplex PCR, while the TCRdb copy is restricted to in-frame clones and leaves out a portion. The sample contains approximately 130,000 clones, about four fifths of which appear only once. The sample comprised PBMCs. All receptors come from a woman aged 45-65 years in good health and CMV-seropositive. Both conserved end residues are part of each CDR3. Fields, in order: V gene, J gene, D gene, clone size, CDR3 DNA, CDR3 protein. A D gene is named only where the DNA matches it firmly. Expanded clones get a size class; other rows say once, few or many, or leave the size out.

v_call: TRBV7-9; j_call: TRBJ1-2; d_call: TRBD1; clone_size: NA; cdr3_nt: TGTGCCAGCAGCTTTCACCTGCCGGGACAGGGGGGCTATGGCTACACCTTC; cdr3_aa: CASSFHLPGQGGYGYTF
v_call: TRBV18; j_call: TRBJ1-2; d_call: TRBD1; clone_size: NA; cdr3_nt: TGTGCCAGCTCACCCCGTACAGGGGCGGGGAACGGCTACACCTTC; cdr3_aa: CASSPRTGAGNGYTF
v_call: TRBV4-3; j_call: TRBJ2-7; d_call: NA; clone_size: once; cdr3_nt: TGCGCCAGCAGCCAAGATTTGGGGAGCTCCTACGAGCAGTACTTC; cdr3_aa: CASSQDLGSSYEQYF
v_call: TRBV6-5; j_call: TRBJ1-5; d_call: NA; clone_size: NA; cdr3_nt: TGTGCCAGCAGTTACACTGGAGGTCAGCCCCAGCATTTT; cdr3_aa: CASSYTGGQPQHF
v_call: TRBV30; j_call: TRBJ1-2; d_call: TRBD1; clone_size: NA; cdr3_nt: TGTGCCTGGACCCCCCAGGACAGGGACGGCTACACCTTC; cdr3_aa: CAWTPQDRDGYTF
v_call: TRBV19; j_call: TRBJ2-3; d_call: TRBD1; clone_size: NA; cdr3_nt: TGTGCCAGTAGTATTGATGGGACAGGCCCAGATACGCAGTATTTT; cdr3_aa: CASSIDGTGPDTQYF
v_call: TRBV27; j_call: TRBJ1-2; d_call: NA; clone_size: once; cdr3_nt: TGTGCCAGGCTAACGGGAGCTAACTATGGCTACACCTTC; cdr3_aa: CARLTGANYGYTF
v_call: TRBV7-8; j_call: TRBJ2-1; d_call: NA; clone_size: NA; cdr3_nt: TGTGCCAGCAGCTTAGCGGGAGGTGGGAGTGAGCAGTTCTTC; cdr3_aa: CASSLAGGGSEQFF
v_call: TRBV5-1; j_call: TRBJ2-3; d_call: NA; clone_size: once; cdr3_nt: TGCGCCAGCAGCTTGCTCAGGGAACCTAGCACAGATACGCAGTATTTT; cdr3_aa: CASSLLREPSTDTQYF
v_call: TRBV9; j_call: TRBJ2-1; d_call: TRBD2; clone_size: NA; cdr3_nt: TGTGCCAGCACCCTAGAGGGAGCGGGGAGCTCCTACAATGAGCAGTTCTTC; cdr3_aa: CASTLEGAGSSYNEQFF
v_call: TRBV11-3; j_call: TRBJ2-1; d_call: TRBD2; clone_size: NA; cdr3_nt: TGTGCCAGCAGCTTAGATCTGGGCGGGGGGGCAGTTGAGCAGTTCTTC; cdr3_aa: CASSLDLGGGAVEQFF
v_call: TRBV9; j_call: TRBJ2-2; d_call: TRBD2; clone_size: NA; cdr3_nt: TGTGCCAGCAGCCCCCGGGGGGACCAGAACACCGGGGAGCTGTTTTTT; cdr3_aa: CASSPRGDQNTGELFF
v_call: TRBV7-2; j_call: TRBJ1-2; d_call: TRBD1; clone_size: NA; cdr3_nt: TGTGCCAGCAGCTTAACGGGGGCAGGGGGCTCCTATGGCTACACCTTC; cdr3_aa: CASSLTGAGGSYGYTF
v_call: TRBV9; j_call: TRBJ1-1; d_call: NA; clone_size: NA; cdr3_nt: TGTGCCAGCAGCGTATCAGGGGAAACTGAAGCTTTCTTT; cdr3_aa: CASSVSGETEAFF
v_call: TRBV19; j_call: TRBJ2-3; d_call: TRBD2; clone_size: NA; cdr3_nt: TGTGCCAGTAGTATGCCCCCGGGAGGGAAGATAGGGACAGATACGCAGTATTTT; cdr3_aa: CASSMPPGGKIGTDTQYF
v_call: TRBV5-6; j_call: TRBJ2-3; d_call: TRBD2; clone_size: NA; cdr3_nt: TGTGCCAGCAGCGGGACTAGCGGGGGGGCCAGGGATACGCAGTATTTT; cdr3_aa: CASSGTSGGARDTQYF
v_call: TRBV2; j_call: TRBJ2-7; d_call: NA; clone_size: NA; cdr3_nt: TGTGCCAGCAGTGATCAGGGCCTGAAGGACGAGCAGTACTTC; cdr3_aa: CASSDQGLKDEQYF
v_call: TRBV5-1; j_call: TRBJ1-3; d_call: NA; clone_size: NA; cdr3_nt: TGCGCCAGCAGCTTAGGACAGGGAAACACCATATATTTT; cdr3_aa: CASSLGQGNTIYF
v_call: TRBV5-6; j_call: TRBJ2-5; d_call: NA; clone_size: NA; cdr3_nt: TGTGCCAGCAGCCCGGACCAAGAGACCCAGTACTTC; cdr3_aa: CASSPDQETQYF
v_call: TRBV7-8; j_call: TRBJ1-1; d_call: TRBD1; clone_size: NA; cdr3_nt: TGTGCCAGCAGCTTAGCGAACAGGGGGCTCAACACTGAAGCTTTCTTT; cdr3_aa: CASSLANRGLNTEAFF
v_call: TRBV12-5; j_call: TRBJ2-3; d_call: NA; clone_size: NA; cdr3_nt: TGTGCTAGTGGTCTAGGCCGGGGGGCTGAAGATACGCAGTATTTT; cdr3_aa: CASGLGRGAEDTQYF
v_call: TRBV2; j_call: TRBJ2-5; d_call: NA; clone_size: NA; cdr3_nt: TGTGCCAGCAGTGTCCGGGTCCTCAATCAAGAGACCCAGTACTTC; cdr3_aa: CASSVRVLNQETQYF
v_call: TRBV7-2; j_call: TRBJ2-1; d_call: NA; clone_size: NA; cdr3_nt: TGTGCCAGCAGCTTAGTGACGGGAGCCTACAATGAGCAGTTCTTC; cdr3_aa: CASSLVTGAYNEQFF
v_call: TRBV15; j_call: TRBJ2-5; d_call: NA; clone_size: NA; cdr3_nt: TGTGCCACCAGCAGTAGCCCCCAGGGGTTAGAGACCCAGTACTTC; cdr3_aa: CATSSSPQGLETQYF
v_call: TRBV6-5; j_call: TRBJ1-1; d_call: TRBD1; clone_size: NA; cdr3_nt: TGTGCCAGCAGTTCGACAGGGGGCAGCGCTGAAGCTTTCTTT; cdr3_aa: CASSSTGGSAEAFF
v_call: TRBV11-3; j_call: TRBJ2-7; d_call: TRBD1; clone_size: NA; cdr3_nt: TGTGCCAGCAGCAGGACAGGGAGCGAGCAGTACTTC; cdr3_aa: CASSRTGSEQYF
v_call: TRBV29-1; j_call: TRBJ2-7; d_call: TRBD1; clone_size: NA; cdr3_nt: TGCAGCGTTGCTACGACAGGGGTCGAGCAGTACTTC; cdr3_aa: CSVATTGVEQYF
v_call: TRBV20-1; j_call: TRBJ1-5; d_call: NA; clone_size: NA; cdr3_nt: TGCAGTGCTAGTGACTTTCAGCCCCAGCATTTT; cdr3_aa: CSASDFQPQHF
v_call: TRBV5-1; j_call: TRBJ2-5; d_call: TRBD2; clone_size: NA; cdr3_nt: TGCGCCAGCAGCTTGGGACTAGCGGGAGGAGGGGAGACCCAGTACTTC; cdr3_aa: CASSLGLAGGGETQYF
v_call: TRBV5-5; j_call: TRBJ2-5; d_call: NA; clone_size: NA; cdr3_nt: TGTGCCAGCAGCTGGTGGGGTAGCGGTCCCCAAGAGACCCAGTACTTC; cdr3_aa: CASSWWGSGPQETQYF
v_call: TRBV2; j_call: TRBJ1-4; d_call: TRBD1; clone_size: few; cdr3_nt: TGTGCCAGCAGTGAAGCCAAACCGGGACAGACTGAAAAACTGTTTTTT; cdr3_aa: CASSEAKPGQTEKLFF
v_call: TRBV7-3; j_call: TRBJ2-2; d_call: TRBD2; clone_size: once; cdr3_nt: TGTGCCAGCAGCTTAAGTGCAGCGGGGCACGGGGAGCTGTTTTTT; cdr3_aa: CASSLSAAGHGELFF
v_call: TRBV2; j_call: TRBJ2-1; d_call: NA; clone_size: NA; cdr3_nt: TGTGCCAGCACGGCGGGACCTTACAATGAGCAGTTCTTC; cdr3_aa: CASTAGPYNEQFF
v_call: TRBV5-1; j_call: TRBJ2-6; d_call: NA; clone_size: NA; cdr3_nt: TGCGCCAGCACCATCCGGGATTCTCACCTCCTCCCTGGGGCCAACGTCCTGACTTTC; cdr3_aa: CASTIRDSHLLPGANVLTF
v_call: TRBV5-5; j_call: TRBJ2-6; d_call: NA; clone_size: NA; cdr3_nt: TGTGCCAGCAGCGCGGTCGGAGACTCTGGGGCCAACGTCCTGACTTTC; cdr3_aa: CASSAVGDSGANVLTF
v_call: TRBV7-3; j_call: TRBJ2-3; d_call: NA; clone_size: NA; cdr3_nt: TGTGCCAGCAGCTTAACTTCCTACACAGATACGCAGTATTTT; cdr3_aa: CASSLTSYTDTQYF
v_call: TRBV2; j_call: TRBJ2-1; d_call: NA; clone_size: NA; cdr3_nt: TGTGCCAGCAGTGTGGGGGCTCGGGAGCAGTTCTTC; cdr3_aa: CASSVGAREQFF
v_call: TRBV5-1; j_call: TRBJ2-5; d_call: TRBD1; clone_size: NA; cdr3_nt: TGCGCCAGCAGCTTGGGGGGTCCGGGACAGGGGTACGAGACCCAGTACTTC; cdr3_aa: CASSLGGPGQGYETQYF
v_call: TRBV7-2; j_call: TRBJ1-2; d_call: TRBD1; clone_size: NA; cdr3_nt: TGTGCCAGCAGCAGGACAGGGGCCTTCTATGGCTACACCTTC; cdr3_aa: CASSRTGAFYGYTF
v_call: TRBV7-3; j_call: TRBJ2-3; d_call: NA; clone_size: NA; cdr3_nt: TGTGCCAGCAGCTCCTCCCCCCTTGGAGGCACAGATACGCAGTATTTT; cdr3_aa: CASSSSPLGGTDTQYF